The 12 T cell receptor beta chains below were found in one sample sequenced in a study of OX40 agonist ivuxolimab in advanced cancers. The table came from immunoSEQ multiplex PCR; TCRdb's copy has only in-frame clones and leaves some out. The sample shows approximately 90,000 clones, about 87% of them seen only once. This sample comprised CD4+ or CD8+ T cells sorted from blood, obtained in a trial of the OX40 agonist ivuxolimab. The receptors come from an adult with an advanced solid tumor such as melanoma, head and neck, liver or kidney cancer.

The chain's CDR3 is CASRRAPDEQYF. The CDR3 DNA reads as TGTGCCAGTAGAAGGGCCCCGGACGAGCAGTACTTC. The chain recombines TRBV19 with TRBJ2-7; D uncertain. The CDR3 extends over 12 amino acids. Trimming removed 6 bases at V and 5 bases at J, with 11 bases between. CDR1 LNHDA and CDR2 SQIVND come from the germline V gene (reference sequence).

The chain links TRBV5-6 to TRBJ1-5; 9 nucleotides align to TRBD1. This CDR3 spans 15 amino acids. Germline CDR1 is SGHDT and CDR2 is YYEEEE. Germline trimming cut 4 bases from V and 5 bases from J; bases unmatched to any gene: 7. In nucleotides, the CDR3 is TGTGCCAGCAGCCGAACGGGACAGGGTTATCAGCCCCAGCATTTT. Translation: CASSRTGQGYQPQHF.

The gene calls are TRBV7-3 and TRBJ2-1; 8 bases map to TRBD1. J gave up 0 bases and V 0 bases, and 1 base lay outside the gene matches. CDR1 SGHTA and CDR2 FQGTGA come from the germline V gene. This CDR3 comprises 16 residues. DNA of the CDR3: TGTGCCAGCAGCTTAACTACAGGGGGCTCCTACAATGAGCAGTTCTTC. Translating it yields CASSLTTGGSYNEQFF.

The rearrangement uses TRBV5-1 and TRBJ2-2, with a tentative D call TRBD2 (5 bases). In germline, CDR1 is SGHRS, CDR2 YFSETQ. Trimming left V 0 bases short and J 2 bases short, with 8 bases between. The CDR3 is 15 residues long. DNA for the CDR3: TGCGCCAGCAGCTTGGGAGGGAGCAACACCGGGGAGCTGTTTTTT. This codes for CASSLGGSNTGELFF.

The genes are TRBV2 and TRBJ2-7; D not certain. Germline V lookup: CDR1 SNHLY, CDR2 FYNNEI. This CDR3 is 13 amino acids long. V was cut by 7 bases and J by 7 bases, with 17 bases left in between. CDR3 nucleotide sequence: TGTGCCAGCACTCCTGTTAGGGTTGGGGAGCAGTACTTC. This codes for CASTPVRVGEQYF.

The rearrangement uses TRBV2 and TRBJ2-3, with unresolved D. The CDR3 totals 15 residues. Germline V CDR1 and CDR2: SNHLY, FYNNEI. With 6 bases removed from V and 1 base from J, the gap between germline ends came to 14 bases. In DNA form, the CDR3 reads TGTGCCAGCAGGGCCTCCGCCGTGGGCACAGATACGCAGTATTTT. Its protein product is CASRASAVGTDTQYF.

V gene TRBV20-1 combines with J gene TRBJ1-1, with a weak D call TRBD1 (5 bases). This CDR3 is 11 amino acids long. V dropped 2 bases and J dropped 6 bases, with 7 bases sitting between them. The V gene's germline CDR1 is DFQATT and CDR2 SNEGSKA (reference sequence). Here the CDR3 reads CSARRQPEAFF. The CDR3 DNA sequence: TGCAGTGCTAGAAGACAGCCTGAAGCTTTCTTT.

The rearrangement links TRBV21-1 to TRBJ2-1; the table's D gene call, TRBD2, was not cross checked with the DNA. TRBV21-1 is described as a pseudogene. The CDR3 covers 19 residues. DNA for the CDR3: TGTGCCAGCAGCAAAGAGGGTCTAGCGGGAGCAGTGATGTACAATGAGCAGTTCTTC. Translating gives CASSKEGLAGAVMYNEQFF.

The rearrangement links TRBV30 to TRBJ2-5, with D perhaps matching TRBD1 (6 bases). The V gene's germline CDR1 is GTSNPN and CDR2 SVGIG (reference sequence). The V and J ends lost 2 bases and 3 bases respectively, with 10 bases between them. This CDR3 is built from 13 residues. The CDR3 loop reads CAWSFNREETQYF. CDR3 nucleotides: TGTGCCTGGAGTTTTAACAGGGAAGAGACCCAGTACTTC.

The V call is TRBV10-3, the J call TRBJ2-2, with TRBD2 matching over 10 bases. CDR1 and CDR2 from the germline V gene are ENHRY and SYGVKD. This CDR3 contains 15 residues. J lost 5 bases, V lost 8 bases, and 8 bases had no gene match. The CDR3 region is CAIRPSGSLTGELFF. The DNA for the CDR3 is TGTGCCATCCGACCTAGCGGGAGTCTTACCGGGGAGCTGTTTTTT.

V usage is TRBV7-8 and J usage is TRBJ1-5, with 10 bases fitting TRBD1. Losses at the gene ends were 5 bases for V and 0 bases for J; bases not matched to a gene: 7. CDR3 length: 17 amino acids. Germline V gives CDR1 SGHVS, CDR2 FQNEAQ. The CDR3 DNA sequence: TGTGCCAGCAGCCTGCGGGACAGGGGATATAGCAATCAGCCCCAGCATTTT. As protein: CASSLRDRGYSNQPQHF.

The J gene is TRBJ2-7, the V gene TRBV29-1, with 9 bases identical to TRBD1. Trimming at V came to 7 bases and at J to 3 bases, leaving 4 bases not matched to a gene. Looked up from germline, CDR1 is SQVTM and CDR2 is ANQGSEA. The length of the CDR3 is 12 residues. The CDR3 here is CSAGTGNYEQYF. The CDR3 region has the DNA TGCAGCGCGGGGACAGGGAACTACGAGCAGTACTTC.